A selection of T cell receptor beta chains follows, all from one sample in a study of chemoradiotherapy in HPV16-positive cancers. Using immunoSEQ multiplex PCR, the repertoire was profiled, and TCRdb retains in-frame clones only, with some absent. The sample yields approximately 13,000 clones, around three quarters seen once. This specimen was collected from a patient who underwent chemoradiotherapy. Receptor source: a human donor with HPV-associated anogenital cancer. CDR3s include the opening cysteine and the closing phenylalanine or tryptophan. The order of the fields is clone size, J gene, V gene, D gene, CDR3 protein, CDR3 DNA. D genes are given only for firm matches. Clone size is shown for a subset of rows, as once, few, many or a class of expanded clone.

-	TRBJ1-5	TRBV6-6	-	CASSRPLDGNQPQHF	TGTGCCAGCTCCAGACCCCTAGATGGCAATCAGCCCCAGCATTTT
once	TRBJ2-6	TRBV7-9	-	CASSLLKTSGANVLTF	TGTGCCAGCAGCTTACTCAAAACCTCTGGGGCCAACGTCCTGACTTTC
-	TRBJ1-1	TRBV6-5	-	CASSFGTEAFF	TGTGCCAGCAGTTTCGGAACTGAAGCTTTCTTT
-	TRBJ2-1	TRBV5-1	-	CASSIPRDGDGNEQFF	TGCGCCAGCAGCATTCCTCGGGACGGTGATGGGAATGAGCAGTTCTTC
-	TRBJ2-7	TRBV30	-	CAWSVLNEQYF	TGTGCCTGGAGTGTATTGAACGAGCAGTACTTC
-	TRBJ1-1	TRBV30	-	CAWRLDGVGTEAFF	TGTGCCTGGAGGTTAGATGGGGTGGGAACTGAAGCTTTCTTT
-	TRBJ2-1	TRBV7-8	TRBD2	CASSLGWRLAGGEVSEQFF	TGTGCCAGCAGCTTAGGGTGGAGACTAGCGGGGGGTGAGGTCTCAGAGCAGTTCTTC
-	TRBJ1-2	TRBV2	-	CASSEGVGPYTF	TGTGCCAGCAGTGAAGGAGTAGGGCCCTACACCTTC
-	TRBJ2-1	TRBV5-1	TRBD1	CASSFGTAAYNEQFF	TGCGCCAGCAGTTTCGGGACAGCTGCTTACAATGAGCAGTTCTTC
few	TRBJ1-4	TRBV11-1	TRBD1	CASSRTGEDEKLFF	TGTGCCAGCAGCCGGACAGGGGAAGATGAAAAACTGTTTTTT
-	TRBJ2-3	TRBV15	-	CATSRGSSAHSTDTQYF	TGTGCCACCAGCAGAGGGTCTAGCGCCCACAGCACAGATACGCAGTATTTT
-	TRBJ2-3	TRBV6-1	-	CASSEGVDGGSIPIITDTQYF	TGTGCCAGCAGTGAAGGAGTGGACGGGGGCTCTATCCCCATCATTACAGATACGCAGTATTTT
-	TRBJ1-5	TRBV27	-	CASSWAGVGQPQHF	TGTGCCAGCAGCTGGGCAGGGGTGGGCCAGCCCCAGCATTTT
-	TRBJ2-5	TRBV19	-	CASSNNPREEVFQETQYF	TGTGCCAGTAGCAACAACCCCAGGGAGGAGGTTTTCCAAGAGACCCAGTACTTC
-	TRBJ1-2	TRBV2	TRBD1	CASSLRQGSQGYTF	TGTGCCAGCAGCCTTAGACAGGGGAGTCAGGGCTACACCTTC
-	TRBJ1-1	TRBV5-1	-	CASTGGRGNTEAFF	TGCGCCAGCACCGGGGGGAGAGGGAACACTGAAGCTTTCTTT
-	TRBJ2-1	TRBV5-1	-	CASSTIDGGYNEQFF	TGCGCCAGCAGCACGATCGACGGGGGCTACAATGAGCAGTTCTTC
-	TRBJ2-5	TRBV7-3	-	CASSLTAGEETQYF	TGTGCCAGCAGCTTAACAGCGGGCGAAGAGACCCAGTACTTC
once	TRBJ2-7	TRBV10-1	-	CASSERYEEPIRSYEQYF	TGCGCCAGCAGTGAGAGGTACGAGGAACCGATCCGATCCTACGAGCAGTACTTC
-	TRBJ2-1	TRBV7-2	-	CASSIDSTPYNEQFF	TGTGCCAGCAGCATTGACTCGACCCCCTACAATGAGCAGTTCTTC
-	TRBJ1-1	TRBV18	-	CASSPTGSEAFF	TGTGCCAGCTCACCAACGGGGTCTGAAGCTTTCTTT
-	TRBJ2-5	TRBV29-1	TRBD2	CSVVRTSGEETQYF	TGCAGCGTTGTTCGGACTAGCGGGGAAGAGACCCAGTACTTC
-	TRBJ2-2	TRBV18	-	CASSPFTGSNTGELFF	TGTGCCAGCTCACCATTCACAGGGTCGAACACCGGGGAGCTGTTTTTT
-	TRBJ2-2	TRBV28	-	CASSTPTGELFF	TGTGCCAGCAGTACCCCCACCGGGGAGCTGTTTTTT
-	TRBJ2-7	TRBV28	TRBD2	CASSRTSGAYEQYF	TGTGCCAGCAGCCGGACTAGCGGGGCGTACGAGCAGTACTTC
large	TRBJ2-7	TRBV28	-	CASKSPGDYEQYF	TGTGCCAGCAAAAGCCCCGGGGACTACGAGCAGTACTTC
-	TRBJ2-3	TRBV7-2	TRBD1	CASSFRDRSTDTQYF	TGTGCCAGCAGCTTTCGGGACAGAAGCACAGATACGCAGTATTTT
-	TRBJ1-1	TRBV6-1	-	CASSDAGLMNTEAFF	TGTGCCAGCAGTGACGCAGGACTTATGAACACTGAAGCTTTCTTT
-	TRBJ1-3	TRBV6-1	-	CASSEPYSLIYF	TGTGCCAGCAGTGAACCCTACTCTCTTATATATTTT
-	TRBJ1-2	TRBV5-1	-	CASRDSGPGYTF	TGCGCCAGCAGAGATTCGGGTCCTGGCTACACCTTC
-	TRBJ2-7	TRBV28	TRBD1	CASRVWTGFSNEQYF	TGTGCCAGTCGGGTCTGGACAGGGTTTTCCAACGAGCAGTACTTC
-	TRBJ1-1	TRBV11-2	-	CASSLEWGTRTTEAFF	TGTGCCAGCAGCTTAGAATGGGGTACCAGAACCACTGAAGCTTTCTTT
-	TRBJ1-2	TRBV6-1	-	CASNPRGFSGYTF	TGTGCCAGCAACCCGCGGGGGTTCAGTGGCTACACCTTC
-	TRBJ2-2	TRBV19	-	CATIPGGANTGELFF	TGTGCCACAATCCCAGGGGGGGCGAACACCGGGGAGCTGTTTTTT
-	TRBJ1-1	TRBV4-1	-	CASSHERLVRVNTEAFF	TGCGCCAGCAGCCACGAACGCCTTGTGAGGGTGAACACTGAAGCTTTCTTT
-	TRBJ2-7	TRBV27	TRBD2	CASSEGLAPTYEQYF	TGTGCCAGCAGTGAGGGACTAGCGCCGACCTACGAGCAGTACTTC
-	TRBJ2-2	TRBV19	-	CASSSGDNTGELFF	TGTGCCAGTAGTTCGGGGGATAACACCGGGGAGCTGTTTTTT
-	TRBJ2-7	TRBV2	-	CASSEGVYEQYF	TGTGCCAGCAGTGAAGGGGTCTACGAGCAGTACTTC
-	TRBJ2-3	TRBV5-1	-	CASSLAEVVGGGTDTQYF	TGCGCCAGCAGCTTGGCCGAGGTTGTGGGGGGCGGCACAGATACGCAGTATTTT
few	TRBJ2-7	TRBV19	TRBD1	CASSPRGLEQYF	TGTGCCAGTAGCCCCAGGGGGCTCGAGCAGTACTTC
-	TRBJ1-6	TRBV11-2	-	CASSLTPRPLESPLHF	TGTGCCAGCAGCTTAACACCCCGCCCGCTGGAGTCACCCCTCCACTTT
-	TRBJ2-7	TRBV6-6	TRBD1	CASSQDGTGMLDEQYF	TGTGCCAGCAGCCAAGATGGGACAGGGATGCTCGACGAGCAGTACTTC
-	TRBJ1-4	TRBV15	-	CATSRGNEKLFF	TGTGCCACCAGCAGAGGAAATGAAAAACTGTTTTTT
once	TRBJ1-2	TRBV19	-	CASSNRDYGYTF	TGTGCCAGTAGTAACAGGGACTATGGCTACACCTTC
-	TRBJ1-4	TRBV29-1	-	CSVEGGNEKLFF	TGCAGCGTTGAAGGGGGGAATGAAAAACTGTTTTTT
-	TRBJ1-6	TRBV10-3	-	CAISEENSPLHF	TGTGCCATCAGTGAAGAGAATTCACCCCTCCACTTT
-	TRBJ1-6	TRBV27	-	CASRLALNSYNSPLHF	TGTGCCAGCAGGCTAGCCTTGAACTCCTATAATTCACCCCTCCACTTT
few	TRBJ2-3	TRBV5-1	-	CASSLYRVADTQYF	TGCGCCAGCAGCTTATACAGGGTTGCAGATACGCAGTATTTT
-	TRBJ1-4	TRBV2	-	CASSDEQGGEKLFF	TGTGCCAGCAGTGATGAACAGGGAGGAGAAAAACTGTTTTTT
-	TRBJ1-1	TRBV18	-	CASSPGHLNTEAFF	TGTGCCAGCTCACCGGGCCACTTGAACACTGAAGCTTTCTTT
medium-sized	TRBJ1-2	TRBV7-8	-	CASSLSGNLNYGYTF	TGTGCCAGCAGCTTATCGGGCAACTTGAACTATGGCTACACCTTC
-	TRBJ1-2	TRBV5-4	-	CASSLGPAGSFYGYTF	TGTGCCAGCAGCTTAGGACCCGCAGGGTCTTTCTATGGCTACACCTTC
-	TRBJ1-5	TRBV19	-	CASNIQVSGNQPQHF	TGTGCCAGTAATATACAGGTTAGTGGCAATCAGCCCCAGCATTTT
once	TRBJ1-2	TRBV14	-	CASSPHREGYTF	TGTGCCAGCAGCCCCCACCGTGAGGGCTACACCTTC
-	TRBJ2-7	TRBV5-1	-	CASSLGGGLGEQYF	TGCGCCAGCAGCTTGGGTGGGGGGTTAGGCGAGCAGTACTTC
-	TRBJ1-2	TRBV6-1	-	CASSDRAYGYTF	TGTGCCAGCAGTGACCGGGCCTATGGCTACACCTTC
-	TRBJ2-7	TRBV6-1	TRBD2	CASRGLAGSSYEQYF	TGTGCCAGCAGGGGACTAGCGGGGAGCTCCTACGAGCAGTACTTC